One and the same sample provided the 6 T cell receptor beta chains below, sequenced in a study of T cells in Graves' hyperthyroidism and ophthalmopathy. The source material, RNA transcripts, was used to amplify TCR beta CDR3 regions. With the HTBI primer set, the TCR CDR3 went through a first round of RT-PCR. TCRdb reprocessed the multiplex PCR reads with MiXCR, giving one entry per CDR3 protein. Of more than 300,000 distinct CDR3 sequences listed, about 18% are singletons. The specimen sequenced was blood. These receptors were collected from a young woman with Graves' hyperthyroidism that later progressed to Graves' ophthalmopathy.

This clonotype was seen repeatedly, ten times or more. The chain combines TRBV20-1 with TRBJ1-2; 10 positions match TRBD1. The trim removed 6 bases at V and 5 bases at J, leaving 12 bases unmatched. Germline values: CDR1 DFQATT, CDR2 SNEGSKA (reference sequence). The CDR3 consists of 15 residues. DNA for the CDR3: TGCAGTGCCCGGGACAGGGGAGGAGTCGCGTATGGCTACACCTTC. This codes for CSARDRGGVAYGYTF.

The J gene is TRBJ2-2, the V gene TRBV12-3 or TRBV12-4; 9 bases fit TRBD2. The CDR3 covers 16 residues. V was clipped by 6 bases and J by 6 bases; unmatched bases: 11. CDR3 amino acids: CASRGGLGGGAGELFF. The DNA of the CDR3 is TGTGCCAGCAGGGGGGGATTAGGCGGGGGGGCCGGGGAGCTGTTTTTT.

Many counts were recorded for this clonotype. The V gene is TRBV7-9, the J gene TRBJ1-3; no firm D call. CDR1 and CDR2 from the germline V gene are SEHNR and FQNEAQ (reference sequence). The CDR3 length is 12 residues. Trimming cost V 7 bases and J 3 bases, with 7 bases left between them. CDR3 bases: TGTGCCAGCATTCCTGGTGGAAACACCATATATTTT. Residues: CASIPGGNTIYF.

In its sample, this clonotype was seen many times. The chain is built from TRBV27 and TRBJ2-1, with 10 bases identical to TRBD2. CDR1 and CDR2 (germline): MNHEY, SMNVEV (reference sequence). The CDR3 consists of 16 residues. V was clipped by 7 bases and J by 8 bases; unmatched bases: 14. The CDR3 nucleotides are TGTGCCAGCACCAAGGAAGCGGGTCTAGCGGGAGATGAGCAGTTCTTC. Translation gives CASTKEAGLAGDEQFF.

Ten or more counts support this clonotype. CDR3 nucleotides: TGTGCCAGCAGTACAGGGGCCAATCAGCCCCAGCATTTT. Its protein is CASSTGANQPQHF. V is TRBV2 and J is TRBJ1-5; 7 nucleotides agree with TRBD1. V gave up 5 bases and J gave up 3 bases; unmatched junction bases: 1. The CDR3 is 13 amino acids. Germline V gene sequence: CDR1 SNHLY, CDR2 FYNNEI.

V is TRBV19 and J is TRBJ1-1; no definite D call. CDR1 and CDR2 from the germline V gene are LNHDA and SQIVND (reference sequence). This CDR3 has 15 amino acids. V was shortened by 5 bases and J by 2 bases, with 15 bases between the two germline ends. In DNA, the CDR3 is TGTGCCAGTAGTTGGGGAAATAGTGTAAACACTGAAGCTTTCTTT. Translated, it gives CASSWGNSVNTEAFF.